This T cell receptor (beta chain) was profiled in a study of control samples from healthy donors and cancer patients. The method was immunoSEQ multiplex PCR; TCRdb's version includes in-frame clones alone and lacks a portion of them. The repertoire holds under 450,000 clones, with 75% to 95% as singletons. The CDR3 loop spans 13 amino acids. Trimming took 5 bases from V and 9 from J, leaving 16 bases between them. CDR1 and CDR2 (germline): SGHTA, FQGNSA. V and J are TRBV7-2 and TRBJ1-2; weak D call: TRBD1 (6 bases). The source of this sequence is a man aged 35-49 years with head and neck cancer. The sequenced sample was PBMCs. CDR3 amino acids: CASSRGGSESYTF. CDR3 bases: TGTGCCAGCAGCCGGGGGGGCAGCGAAAGCTACACCTTC.